One sample yielded the 22 T cell receptor beta chains listed below, sequenced in a study of CD8 T cells in Susac syndrome. It was with random hexamers that roughly 0.45 to 1 ug RNA was reverse transcribed. TCRdb reanalysed the immunoSEQ multiplex PCR reads using MiXCR and keeps one entry per CDR3 protein. The table lists roughly 150,000 distinct CDR3 sequences, less than 97% of them singletons. The sequencing input was CD8+ T cells from PBMCs. All receptors come from a human donor with multiple sclerosis.

J is TRBJ2-7 and V is TRBV21-1. TRBV21-1 is a recognized pseudogene. This CDR3 comprises 16 residues. This CDR3 reads CASSKVAGPSSYEQYV. The CDR3 DNA reads TGTGCCAGCAGCAAAGTGGCAGGTCCGAGCTCCTACGAGCAGTACGTC.

This chain joins TRBV2 and TRBJ1-2, with a weak D call TRBD1 (6 bases). CDR3 length equals 14 residues. In germline, CDR1 is SNHLY, CDR2 FYNNEI. With 3 bases removed from V and 3 bases from J, the gap between germline ends came to 11 bases. The CDR3, as DNA: TGTGCCAGCAGTGAGGCGACAGGCTACTATGGCTACACCTTC. It codes for CASSEATGYYGYTF. Variable domain in full (rest from reference TRBV2 and TRBJ1-2): EPEVTQTPSHQVTQMGQEVILRCVPISNHLYFYWYRQILGQKVEFLVSFYNNEISEKSEIFDDQFSVERPDGSNFTLKIRSTKLEDSAMYFCASSEATGYYGYTFGSGTRLTVV.

This chain links TRBV20-1 with TRBJ2-1, with a weak D call TRBD2 (5 bases). Trimming shortened V by 1 base and J by 5 bases, and 15 bases separated the two germline ends. The CDR3 covers 15 residues. From germline, CDR1 is DFQATT and CDR2 SNEGSKA (reference sequence). CDR3 sequence: CSARGLLREDNEQFF. The CDR3 nucleotides read TGCAGTGCTAGAGGGCTATTGAGGGAAGACAATGAGCAGTTCTTC.

This clonotype was seen a single time. The chain combines TRBV29-1 with TRBJ1-2; a possible D gene is TRBD1 (6 bases). Germline CDR1 SQVTM, CDR2 ANQGSEA. Trimming left V 7 bases short and J 3 bases short, with 15 bases between. This CDR3 region has 13 residues. This CDR3 reads CSAGGRGDYGYTF. Written as DNA, the CDR3 is TGCAGCGCCGGGGGCAGGGGCGACTATGGCTACACCTTC.

This clonotype was counted once. The chain uses TRBV12-5 and TRBJ1-2; tentatively, D is TRBD1 (6 bases). Germline loops: CDR1 LGHNT, CDR2 FRNRAP. This CDR3 is built from 14 residues. With 5 bases removed from V and 1 base from J, the gap between germline ends came to 11 bases. The CDR3 DNA follows: TGTGCTAGTGGTACGGACAGACATAACTATGGCTACACCTTC. It is translated as CASGTDRHNYGYTF.

The chain recombines TRBV20-1 with TRBJ1-5, with unresolved D. Germline CDR1 DFQATT, CDR2 SNEGSKA (reference sequence). Trimming removed 7 bases from V and 3 bases from J, with 13 bases in between. The CDR3 sequence is 13 residues long. The CDR3 DNA follows: TGCAGTGTTCGGACTGGACTCAATCAGCCCCAGCATTTT. Translating it yields CSVRTGLNQPQHF.

V and J are TRBV7-6 and TRBJ1-1; TRBD1 aligns across 9 bases. Germline V gene lookup returns CDR1 SGHVS and CDR2 FNYEAQ. The V and J ends lost 2 bases and 5 bases, in that order; junction bases with no gene match: 12. The length of the CDR3 is 17 residues. The CDR3, as DNA: TGTGCCAGCAGCTTACGTGCCGGGACAGGGAGGGGGACTGAAGCTTTCTTT. Its translation is CASSLRAGTGRGTEAFF.

This clonotype was counted between two and nine times. The genes are TRBV7-2 and TRBJ1-5; D might be TRBD1 (5 bases). The CDR3 consists of 11 residues. Trimming took 4 bases from V and 9 from J, leaving 7 bases between them. Germline CDR1 and CDR2: SGHTA and FQGNSA. The CDR3 loop is CASSSGGPQHF. CDR3 DNA sequence: TGTGCCAGCAGCTCGGGGGGGCCCCAGCATTTT.

In its sample, this clonotype was seen once. One end of the junction does not line up with germline, which may come from a read error. CDR3: CASSQGRGWNQAQHF. The CDR3 DNA sequence: TGTGCCAGCAGTCAGGGACGTGGGTGGAATCAGGCCCAGCATTTT. This rearrangement joins TRBV27 to TRBJ1-5, with a tentative D call TRBD1 (5 bases). There are 15 residues in the CDR3. CDR1 is MNHEY and CDR2 is SMNVEV in the germline V gene (reference sequence).

The CDR3 here is CSARDRGYEQYV. CDR3 sequence (DNA): TGCAGTGCTAGAGATAGAGGGTACGAGCAGTACGTC. The V gene is TRBV20-1, the J gene TRBJ2-7; D might be TRBD2 (5 bases). Trimming took 0 bases from V and 4 from J, leaving 7 bases between them. The germline gives CDR1 DFQATT, CDR2 SNEGSKA (reference sequence). The CDR3 runs 12 residues.

V gene TRBV7-9 combines with J gene TRBJ2-2; D may be TRBD2 (6 bases). Germline loops: CDR1 SEHNR, CDR2 FQNEAQ (reference sequence). The CDR3 sequence is 16 residues long. Trimming took 6 bases from V and 6 from J, leaving 20 bases between them. The CDR3, as DNA: TGTGCCAGCAGACCCCTACTCGCGGGGTACCCCGGGGAGCTGTTTTTT. It translates to CASRPLLAGYPGELFF.

The rearrangement links TRBV27 to TRBJ2-5; TRBD1 matches 8 bases. The CDR3 is 13 residues long. After removal of 6 bases from V and 5 bases from J, the junction contained 5 bases not matched to a gene. The germline gives CDR1 MNHEY, CDR2 SMNVEV (reference sequence). DNA of the CDR3: TGTGCCAGCAGATCCAGGGGGCCGGAGACCCAGTACTTC. Translating gives CASRSRGPETQYF.

The chain links TRBV5-4 to TRBJ2-2; no reliable D call. Trimming pared 3 bases from V and 1 base from J, leaving 13 bases between. Germline V gene lookup returns CDR1 SGHNT and CDR2 YYREEE (reference sequence). There are 16 residues in the CDR3. For the CDR3, the DNA is TGTGCCAGCAGCTGGGAAAGACTGAAGAACACCGGGGAGCTGTTTTTT. Translation: CASSWERLKNTGELFF.

The chain is built from TRBV20-1 and TRBJ1-5; perhaps TRBD1 as D (6 bases). The CDR3 totals 16 residues. V lost 5 bases and J 0 bases, leaving 17 bases between the germline ends. Germline V gene sequence: CDR1 DFQATT, CDR2 SNEGSKA (reference sequence). The chain's CDR3 is CSARAGTPYSNQPQHF. The CDR3 bases are TGCAGTGCTCGTGCCGGGACACCCTATAGCAATCAGCCCCAGCATTTT.

The chain joins TRBV20-1 to TRBJ1-6; possibly TRBD1 for D (6 bases). The CDR3 has 16 amino acids. Trimming stripped 0 bases from V and 8 bases from J, with 17 bases between. The V gene's germline CDR1 is DFQATT and CDR2 SNEGSKA (reference sequence). This chain's CDR3 is CSARDRNLTGYSPLHF. The CDR3 nucleotides read TGCAGTGCTAGAGATCGGAATCTGACAGGCTATTCACCCCTCCACTTT.

The chain carries TRBV6-5 and TRBJ2-2; no firm D call. V shed 2 bases and J shed 4 bases, with 5 bases lying between them. There are 13 residues in the CDR3. Germline assignment: CDR1 MNHEY and CDR2 SVGAGI. The CDR3: CASSYRSTGELFF. DNA of the CDR3: TGTGCCAGCAGTTACAGGAGCACCGGGGAGCTGTTTTTT.

This clonotype was detected once. This chain links TRBV13 with TRBJ2-4; 8 bases are shared with TRBD2. Looked up from germline, CDR1 is PRHDT and CDR2 is FYEKMQ (reference sequence). V gave up 8 bases and J gave up 3 bases; unmatched junction bases: 15. CDR3 length: 17 amino acids. The CDR3 region has the DNA TGTGCCAGCGTTTTCGATCCTCGGGGGGGTCTCAAAAACATTCAGTACTTC. Translating it yields CASVFDPRGGLKNIQYF.

J is TRBJ2-5 and V is TRBV3-1; D not certain. Germline values: CDR1 LGHDT, CDR2 YNNKEL (reference sequence). This CDR3 has 15 residues. V lost 4 bases and J 2 bases, leaving 14 bases between the germline ends. DNA for the CDR3: TGTGCCAGCAGCCCGATTGAGGACGTTCAAGAGACCCAGTACTTC. Protein: CASSPIEDVQETQYF.

The J gene is TRBJ1-5, the V gene TRBV20-1; D unresolved. Germline assignment: CDR1 DFQATT and CDR2 SNEGSKA (reference sequence). V was shortened by 4 bases and J by 3 bases, with 13 bases between the two germline ends. The CDR3 runs 14 residues. The CDR3 DNA reads as TGCAGTGCTACGACCGGAGAGATCAATCAGCCCCAGCATTTT. It yields the protein CSATTGEINQPQHF.

The rearrangement uses TRBV6-4 and TRBJ2-3; 8 bases map to TRBD2. V shed 4 bases and J 6 bases; nucleotides not matched to a gene: 9. The CDR3 length is 15 residues. Germline CDR1 and CDR2: MRHNA and SNTAGT. For the CDR3, the DNA is TGTGCCAGCAGTGCAGCGGGAGCCGAGGGGGATACGCAGTATTTT. Encoded protein: CASSAAGAEGDTQYF.

V is TRBV12-5 and J is TRBJ1-5; 7 bases align to TRBD1. Trimming removed 8 bases from V and 2 bases from J; junction bases left unmatched: 12. The CDR3 loop spans 16 amino acids. Germline V gives CDR1 LGHNT, CDR2 FRNRAP. The chain's CDR3 is CASQSNRGPGNQPQHF. The CDR3 DNA is TGTGCTAGTCAATCGAACAGGGGACCCGGCAATCAGCCCCAGCATTTT.

This clonotype was recorded only once. V gene TRBV4-2 combines with J gene TRBJ2-7; 8 nucleotides match TRBD2. CDR3 length: 17 amino acids. Trimming removed 0 bases from V and 3 bases from J; junction bases left unmatched: 10. The V gene's germline CDR1 is LGHNA and CDR2 YNFKEQ. The chain's CDR3 is CASSQERIRGGFYEQYF. The CDR3 DNA reads as TGTGCCAGCAGCCAAGAAAGGATACGGGGGGGCTTCTACGAGCAGTACTTC.